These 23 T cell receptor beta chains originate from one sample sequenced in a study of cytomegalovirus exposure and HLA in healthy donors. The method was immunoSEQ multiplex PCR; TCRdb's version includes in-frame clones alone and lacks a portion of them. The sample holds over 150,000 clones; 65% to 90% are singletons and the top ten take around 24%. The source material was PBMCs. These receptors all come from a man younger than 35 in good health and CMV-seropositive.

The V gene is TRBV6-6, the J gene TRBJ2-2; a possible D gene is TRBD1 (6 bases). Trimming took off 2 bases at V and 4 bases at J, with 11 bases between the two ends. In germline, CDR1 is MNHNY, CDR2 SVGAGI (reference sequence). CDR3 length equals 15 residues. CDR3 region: CASSYRGGPTGELFF. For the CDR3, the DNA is TGTGCCAGCAGTTACCGAGGGGGTCCCACCGGGGAGCTGTTTTTT.

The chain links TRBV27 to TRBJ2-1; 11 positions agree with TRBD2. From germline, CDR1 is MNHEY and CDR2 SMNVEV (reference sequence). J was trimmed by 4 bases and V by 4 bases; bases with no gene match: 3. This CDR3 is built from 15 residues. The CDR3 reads CASSYTSGSYNEQFF. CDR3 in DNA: TGTGCCAGCAGTTATACTAGCGGGAGTTACAATGAGCAGTTCTTC.

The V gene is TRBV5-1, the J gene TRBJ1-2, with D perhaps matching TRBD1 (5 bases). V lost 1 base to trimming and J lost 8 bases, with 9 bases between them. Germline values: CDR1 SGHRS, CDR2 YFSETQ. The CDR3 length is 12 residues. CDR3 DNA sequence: TGCGCCAGCAGCTTGTCAGGGCTCGGCTACACCTTC. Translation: CASSLSGLGYTF.

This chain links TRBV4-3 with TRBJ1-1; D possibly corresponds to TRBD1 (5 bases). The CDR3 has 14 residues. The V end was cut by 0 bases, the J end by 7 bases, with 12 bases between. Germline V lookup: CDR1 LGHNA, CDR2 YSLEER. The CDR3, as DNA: TGCGCCAGCAGCCAAGATCGGGGGATCCGTGAAGCTTTCTTT. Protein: CASSQDRGIREAFF.

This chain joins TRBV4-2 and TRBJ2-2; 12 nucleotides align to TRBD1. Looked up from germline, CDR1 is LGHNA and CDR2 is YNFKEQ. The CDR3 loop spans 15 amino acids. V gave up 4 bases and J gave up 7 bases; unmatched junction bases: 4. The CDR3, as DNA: TGTGCCAGCAGCCTCGGGACAGGGGGCATCGGGGAGCTGTTTTTT. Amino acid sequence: CASSLGTGGIGELFF.

CDR3 in amino acids: CASSPGETGPSGNTIYF. The CDR3 DNA follows: TGTGCCAGCTCACCAGGTGAAACAGGGCCCTCTGGAAACACCATATATTTT. This chain links TRBV18 with TRBJ1-3; possible D gene TRBD1, 6 bases. The germline CDR1 and CDR2 sequences are KGHSH and LQKENI. V gave up 2 bases and J gave up 0 bases, with 14 bases separating them. The CDR3 totals 17 residues.

CDR3 nucleotides: TGTGCCAGTAGTTGGGACTATTTCACAGATACGCAGTATTTT. Protein product: CASSWDYFTDTQYF. The chain joins TRBV19 to TRBJ2-3; TRBD2 matches at 7 bases. CDR1 and CDR2 from the germline V gene are LNHDA and SQIVND (reference sequence). The CDR3 is 14 residues long. With 5 bases clipped from V and 2 bases from J, the junction kept 4 bases outside the gene matches.

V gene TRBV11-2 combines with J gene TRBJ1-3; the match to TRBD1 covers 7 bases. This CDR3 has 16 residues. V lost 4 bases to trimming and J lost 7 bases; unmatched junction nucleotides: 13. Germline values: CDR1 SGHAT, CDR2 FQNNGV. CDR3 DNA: TGTGCCAGCAGCTCAAACATCCGGGACAGTGACAACACCATATATTTT. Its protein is CASSSNIRDSDNTIYF. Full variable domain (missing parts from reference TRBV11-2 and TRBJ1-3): EAGVAQSPRYKIIEKRQSVAFWCNPISGHATLYWYQQILGQGPKLLIQFQNNGVVDDSQLPKDRFSAERLKGVDSTLKIQPAKLEDSAVYLCASSSNIRDSDNTIYFGEGSWLTVV.

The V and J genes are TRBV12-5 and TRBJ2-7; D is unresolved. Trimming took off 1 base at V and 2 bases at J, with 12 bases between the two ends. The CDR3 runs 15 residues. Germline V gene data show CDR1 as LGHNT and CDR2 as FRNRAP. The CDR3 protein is CASGLDPQVTYEQYF. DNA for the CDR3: TGTGCTAGTGGTTTGGACCCCCAGGTTACCTACGAGCAGTACTTC.

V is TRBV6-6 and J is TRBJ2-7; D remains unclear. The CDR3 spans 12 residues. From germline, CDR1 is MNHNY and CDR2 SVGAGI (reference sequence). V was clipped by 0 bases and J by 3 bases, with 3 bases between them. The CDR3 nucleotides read TGTGCCAGCAGTTACTCGAGCTACGAGCAGTACTTC. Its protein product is CASSYSSYEQYF.

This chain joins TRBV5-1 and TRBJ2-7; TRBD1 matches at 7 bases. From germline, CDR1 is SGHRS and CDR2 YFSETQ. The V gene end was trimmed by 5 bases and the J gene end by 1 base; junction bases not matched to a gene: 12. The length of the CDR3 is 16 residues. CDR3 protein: CASSYNGDSLSYEQYF. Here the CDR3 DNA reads TGCGCCAGCAGTTATAATGGGGACAGTTTATCCTACGAGCAGTACTTC.

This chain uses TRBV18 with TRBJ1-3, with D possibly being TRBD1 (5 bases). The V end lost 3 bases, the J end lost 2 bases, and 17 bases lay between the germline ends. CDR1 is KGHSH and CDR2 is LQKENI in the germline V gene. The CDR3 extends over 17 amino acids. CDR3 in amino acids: CASSPGGTGGAGNTIYF. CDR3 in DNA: TGTGCCAGCTCACCGGGGGGGACCGGAGGTGCTGGAAACACCATATATTTT. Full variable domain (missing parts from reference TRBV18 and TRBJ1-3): NAGVMQNPRHLVRRRGQEARLRCSPMKGHSHVYWYRQLPEEGLKFMVYLQKENIIDESGMPKERFSAEFPKEGPSILRIQQVVRGDSAAYFCASSPGGTGGAGNTIYFGEGSWLTVV.

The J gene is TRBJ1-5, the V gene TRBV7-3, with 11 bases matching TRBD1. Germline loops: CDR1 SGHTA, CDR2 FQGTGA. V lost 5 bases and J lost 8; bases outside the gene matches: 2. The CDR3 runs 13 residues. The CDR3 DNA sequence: TGTGCCAGCAGCAGGGACAGGGGGGAGCCCCAGCATTTT. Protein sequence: CASSRDRGEPQHF.

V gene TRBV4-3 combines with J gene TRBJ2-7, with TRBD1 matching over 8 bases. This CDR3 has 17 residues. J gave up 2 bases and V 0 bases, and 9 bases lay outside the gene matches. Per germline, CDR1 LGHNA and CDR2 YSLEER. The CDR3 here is CASSQDRGTGVTYEQYF. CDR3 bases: TGCGCCAGCAGCCAAGATAGGGGGACAGGCGTTACCTACGAGCAGTACTTC.

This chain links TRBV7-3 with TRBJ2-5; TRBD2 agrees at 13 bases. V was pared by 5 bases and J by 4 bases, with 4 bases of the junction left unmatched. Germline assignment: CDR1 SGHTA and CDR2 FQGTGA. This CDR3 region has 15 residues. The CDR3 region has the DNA TGTGCCAGCAGCCCCGGGACTAGCGGGATAGAGACCCAGTACTTC. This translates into CASSPGTSGIETQYF.

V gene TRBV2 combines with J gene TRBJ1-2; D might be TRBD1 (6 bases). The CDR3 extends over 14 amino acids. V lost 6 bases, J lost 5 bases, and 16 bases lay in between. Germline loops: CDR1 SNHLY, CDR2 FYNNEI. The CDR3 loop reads CASSATGTPYGYTF. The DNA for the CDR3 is TGTGCCAGCAGCGCGACCGGGACACCTTATGGCTACACCTTC.

Here the CDR3 reads CASSQDPSGDYEQYF. CDR3 nucleotides: TGCGCCAGCAGCCAAGACCCCTCGGGGGACTACGAGCAGTACTTC. V gene TRBV4-1 combines with J gene TRBJ2-7, with D perhaps matching TRBD2 (6 bases). This CDR3 region has 15 residues. Germline V gives CDR1 MGHRA, CDR2 YSYEKL. V was shortened by 0 bases and J by 3 bases, with 12 bases between the two germline ends.

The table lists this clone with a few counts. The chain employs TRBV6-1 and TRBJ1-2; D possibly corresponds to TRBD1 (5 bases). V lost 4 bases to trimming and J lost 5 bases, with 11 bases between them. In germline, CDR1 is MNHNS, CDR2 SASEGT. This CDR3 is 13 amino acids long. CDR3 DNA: TGTGCCAGCAGTGTAGCGTCAGGGTATGGCTACACCTTC. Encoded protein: CASSVASGYGYTF.

In nucleotides, the CDR3 is TGTGCCAGCAGCTCCCGACAGGGAACAACTAATGAAAAACTGTTTTTT. Protein: CASSSRQGTTNEKLFF. The chain couples TRBV27 to TRBJ1-4; 7 bases match TRBD1. V lost 6 bases and J lost 0; bases outside the gene matches: 7. The V gene's germline CDR1 is MNHEY and CDR2 SMNVEV (reference sequence). The CDR3 totals 16 residues.

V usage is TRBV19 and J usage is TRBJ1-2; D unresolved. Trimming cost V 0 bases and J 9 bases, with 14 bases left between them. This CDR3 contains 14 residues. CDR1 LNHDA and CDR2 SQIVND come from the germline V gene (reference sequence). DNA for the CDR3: TGTGCCAGTAGTATAGATTCCACAAGAAGTCGCTACACCTTC. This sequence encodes CASSIDSTRSRYTF.

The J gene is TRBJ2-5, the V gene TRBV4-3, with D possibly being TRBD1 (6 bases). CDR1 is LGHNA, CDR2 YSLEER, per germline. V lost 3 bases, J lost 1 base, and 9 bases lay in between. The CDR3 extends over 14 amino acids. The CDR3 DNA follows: TGCGCCAGCAGCCACAACAGGGCCCAAGAGACCCAGTACTTC. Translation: CASSHNRAQETQYF.

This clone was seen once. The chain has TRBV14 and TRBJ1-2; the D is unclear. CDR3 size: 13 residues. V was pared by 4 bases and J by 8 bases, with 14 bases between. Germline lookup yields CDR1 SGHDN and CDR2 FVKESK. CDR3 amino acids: CASSPRLSRGYTF. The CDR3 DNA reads TGTGCCAGCAGCCCCCGACTCTCTCGGGGCTACACCTTC.

The CDR3 region has the DNA TGTGCCAGCAGCGTAGATCTCTTGGGGGCGCGATACACCTTC. Its protein is CASSVDLLGARYTF. The chain couples TRBV9 to TRBJ1-2; D is possibly TRBD1 (6 bases). Germline assignment: CDR1 SGDLS and CDR2 YYNGEE. This CDR3 has 14 amino acids. Trimming took off 0 bases at V and 11 bases at J, with 17 bases between the two ends.